The subject of this entry is one T cell receptor (beta chain). Its antigen is still unknown. These data come from a study of CD8 T cells in Susac syndrome. Study conclusions and caveats: The authors acknowledged that their TCR sequencing and HLA analysis involved a relatively small number of individuals.

This CDR3 is 17 amino acids long. J gave up 1 base and V 2 bases, and 10 bases lay outside the gene matches. The germline V gene encodes CDR1 SGHRS and CDR2 YFSETQ. cDNA came from approximately 0.5 to 1 ug RNA primed by random hexamers. Each CDR3 protein gets one entry after TCRdb re-called the immunoSEQ multiplex PCR reads with MiXCR. The data show about 150,000 distinct CDR3 sequences, about 95% seen once. Sequencing of TCR beta, carried out with a high-throughput approach, was applied to CD8+ and CD4+ T cells from the blood. The sample taken for sequencing was CD4+ T cells from PBMCs. The source is a human donor with multiple sclerosis. V usage is TRBV5-1 and J usage is TRBJ1-1; 8 bases line up with TRBD1. CDR3 in DNA: TGCGCCAGCAGCTTTAGGCAGGGGGCAAACTCGAACACTGAAGCTTTCTTT. Translated: CASSFRQGANSNTEAFF. Using reference TRBV5-1 and TRBJ1-1 for the parts outside the CDR3, the full variable domain is KAGVTQTPRYLIKTRGQQVTLSCSPISGHRSVSWYQQTPGQGLQFLFEYFSETQRNKGNFPGRFSGRQFSNSRSEMNVSTLELGDSALYLCASSFRQGANSNTEAFFGQGTRLTVV.